Here is one TCR beta chain with its context. Its antigen specificity is not known. Nothing much larger sits one base from this clone, and base qualities are not available. These data belong to a study of T-cell reconstitution after alpha-beta-depleted transplantation in children (dated by TCRdb to the mid-2010s). As for the study more broadly: T-cell immune reconstitution after TCRalphabeta/CD19-depleted allogeneic hematopoietic cell transplantation in children was quantitatively tracked in the study by means of TCR repertoire profiling.

To prepare the library, PCR was applied. These reads were obtained on an Illumina HiSeq 2500. TCR libraries were prepared with molecular barcoding, using unique molecular identifiers to normalize TCRbeta repertoire quantification. Starting from the raw public reads, TCRdb applied fastp trimming at Q25, assembled clones with MiXCR and retained in-frame beta chains. Each entry merges the rows of one CDR3 protein and shows their most common DNA and genes. Here the sample has 450,000 to 600,000 distinct CDR3 sequences; around 17% occur a single time. The ten most abundant clones make up approximately 3% of the sample. Trimming accounts for 0 bases at V and 0 bases at J, while the number of junction bases matched to no gene is 0. CDR1 is given as KGHSY and CDR2 as FQNENV, both from the germline V gene. From cysteine to phenylalanine, the CDR3 is 15 amino acids long. The only DNA kept is the CDR3, 45 bases in frame from the first base.

The source is a human donor who donated a stem cell graft to a child with acute lymphoblastic leukemia. The rearranged chain carries TRBV16 and TRBJ2-7; 9 nucleotides in the junction match TRBD2. This specimen consisted of PBMCs from the stem cell graft donor, obtained from the stem cell graft. The DNA sequence is TGTGCCAGCAGCCAATCTAGCGGGAGCTCCTACGAGCAGTACTTC. This translates into CASSQSSGSSYEQYF.